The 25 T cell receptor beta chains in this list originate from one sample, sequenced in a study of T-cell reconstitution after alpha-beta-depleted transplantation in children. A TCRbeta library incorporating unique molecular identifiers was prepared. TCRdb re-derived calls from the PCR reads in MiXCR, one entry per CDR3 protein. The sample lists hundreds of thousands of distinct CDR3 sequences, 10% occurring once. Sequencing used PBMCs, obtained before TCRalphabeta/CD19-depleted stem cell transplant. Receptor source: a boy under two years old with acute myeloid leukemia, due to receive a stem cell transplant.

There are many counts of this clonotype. The CDR3: CASLPRDFSYEQYF. For the CDR3, the DNA is TGTGCCAGCCTCCCCCGGGACTTCTCCTACGAGCAGTACTTC. The chain joins TRBV6-1 to TRBJ2-7, with a weak D call TRBD2 (6 bases). CDR3 size: 14 residues. Germline values: CDR1 MNHNS, CDR2 SASEGT. V lost 8 bases and J lost 0, with 14 bases in between.

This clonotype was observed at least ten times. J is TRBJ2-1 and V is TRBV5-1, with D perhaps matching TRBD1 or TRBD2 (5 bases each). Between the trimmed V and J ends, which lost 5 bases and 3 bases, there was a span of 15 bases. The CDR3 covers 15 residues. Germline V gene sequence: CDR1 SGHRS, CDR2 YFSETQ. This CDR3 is CASRETGTNYNEQFF. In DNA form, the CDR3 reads TGCGCCAGCAGAGAGACCGGGACCAACTACAATGAGCAGTTCTTC.

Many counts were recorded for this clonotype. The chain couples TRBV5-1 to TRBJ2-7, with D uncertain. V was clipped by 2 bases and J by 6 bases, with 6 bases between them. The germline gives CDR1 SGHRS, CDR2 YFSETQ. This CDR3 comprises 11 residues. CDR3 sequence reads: CASSFSGEQYF. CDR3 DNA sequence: TGCGCCAGCAGCTTCAGTGGCGAGCAGTACTTC.

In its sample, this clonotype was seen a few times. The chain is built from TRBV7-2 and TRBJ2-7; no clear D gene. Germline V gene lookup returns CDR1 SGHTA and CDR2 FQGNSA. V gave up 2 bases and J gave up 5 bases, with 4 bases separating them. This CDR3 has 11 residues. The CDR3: CASSLTHEQYF. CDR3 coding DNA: TGTGCCAGCAGCTTAACCCACGAGCAGTACTTC. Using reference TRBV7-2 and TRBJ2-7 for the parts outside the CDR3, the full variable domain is GAGVSQSPSNKVTEKGKDVELRCDPISGHTALYWYRQSLGQGLEFLIYFQGNSAPDKSGLPSDRFSAERTGGSVSTLTIQRTQQEDSAVYLCASSLTHEQYFGPGTRLTVT.

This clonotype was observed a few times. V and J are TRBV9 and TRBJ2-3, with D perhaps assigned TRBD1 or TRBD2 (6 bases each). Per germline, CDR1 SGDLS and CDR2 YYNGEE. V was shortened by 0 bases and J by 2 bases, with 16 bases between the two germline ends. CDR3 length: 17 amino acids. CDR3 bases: TGTGCCAGCAGCGTAGCTGGACGGGGGCCTCTCACAGATACGCAGTATTTT. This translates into CASSVAGRGPLTDTQYF.

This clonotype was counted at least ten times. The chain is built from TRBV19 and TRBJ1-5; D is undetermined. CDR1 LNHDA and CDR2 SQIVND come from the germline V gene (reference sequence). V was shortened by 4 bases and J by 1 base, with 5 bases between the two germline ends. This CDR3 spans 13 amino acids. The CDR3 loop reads CASSTISNQPQHF. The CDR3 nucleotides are TGTGCCAGTAGTACAATAAGCAATCAGCCCCAGCATTTT.

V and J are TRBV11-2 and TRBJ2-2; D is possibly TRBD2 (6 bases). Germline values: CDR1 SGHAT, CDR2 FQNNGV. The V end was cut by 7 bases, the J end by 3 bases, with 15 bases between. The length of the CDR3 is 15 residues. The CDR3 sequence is CASTKLGGDTGELFF. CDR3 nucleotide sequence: TGTGCCAGCACCAAGTTGGGGGGAGACACCGGGGAGCTGTTTTTT.

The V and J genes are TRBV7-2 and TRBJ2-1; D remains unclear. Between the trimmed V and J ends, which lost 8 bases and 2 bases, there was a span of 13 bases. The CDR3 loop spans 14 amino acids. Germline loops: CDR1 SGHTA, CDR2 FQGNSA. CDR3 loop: CASLNQLAYNEQFF. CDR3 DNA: TGTGCCAGCCTAAACCAGCTGGCCTACAATGAGCAGTTCTTC.

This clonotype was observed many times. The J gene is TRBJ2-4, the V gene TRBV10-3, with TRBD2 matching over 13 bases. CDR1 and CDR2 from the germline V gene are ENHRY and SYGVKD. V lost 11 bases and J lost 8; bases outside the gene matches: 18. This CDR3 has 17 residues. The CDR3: CASGAGLAGLGMDIQYF. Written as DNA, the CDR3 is TGTGCCTCAGGGGCGGGACTAGCGGGACTTGGAATGGACATTCAGTACTTC.

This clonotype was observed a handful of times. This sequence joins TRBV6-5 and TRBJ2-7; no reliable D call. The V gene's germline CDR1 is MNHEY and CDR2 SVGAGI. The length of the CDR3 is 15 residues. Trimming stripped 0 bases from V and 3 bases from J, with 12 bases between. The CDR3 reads CASSYSTVENYEQYF. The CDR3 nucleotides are TGTGCCAGCAGTTACTCGACGGTGGAAAACTACGAGCAGTACTTC.

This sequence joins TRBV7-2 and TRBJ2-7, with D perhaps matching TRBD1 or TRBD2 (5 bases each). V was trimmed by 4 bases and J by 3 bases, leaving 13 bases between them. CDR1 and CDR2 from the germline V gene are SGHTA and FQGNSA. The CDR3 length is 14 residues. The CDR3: CASSSPRGYYEQYF. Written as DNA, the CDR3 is TGTGCCAGCAGCTCCCCCCGGGGCTACTACGAGCAGTACTTC.

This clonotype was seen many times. The CDR3 region has the DNA TGTGCCAGCAGCTTAGGTACAGGAGGCCAGGAGACCCAGTACTTC. Encoded protein: CASSLGTGGQETQYF. V gene TRBV7-9 combines with J gene TRBJ2-5; the D gene could be TRBD1 or TRBD2 (5 bases each). Germline V gene sequence: CDR1 SEHNR, CDR2 FQNEAQ (reference sequence). The V and J ends lost 1 base and 5 bases respectively, with 14 bases between them. CDR3 length: 15 residues. The full variable domain, its missing parts supplied by reference TRBV7-9 and TRBJ2-5, is DTGVSQNPRHKITKRGQNVTFRCDPISEHNRLYWYRQTLGQGPEFLTYFQNEAQLEKSRLLSDRFSAERPKGSFSTLEIQRTEQGDSAMYLCASSLGTGGQETQYFGPGTRLLVL.

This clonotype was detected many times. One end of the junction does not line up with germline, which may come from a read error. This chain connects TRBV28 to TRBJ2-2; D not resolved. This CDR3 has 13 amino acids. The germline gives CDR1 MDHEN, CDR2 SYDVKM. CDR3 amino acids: CVSSRWDTGELFF. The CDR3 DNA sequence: TGTGTCAGCAGTCGCTGGGATACCGGGGAGCTGTTTTTT.

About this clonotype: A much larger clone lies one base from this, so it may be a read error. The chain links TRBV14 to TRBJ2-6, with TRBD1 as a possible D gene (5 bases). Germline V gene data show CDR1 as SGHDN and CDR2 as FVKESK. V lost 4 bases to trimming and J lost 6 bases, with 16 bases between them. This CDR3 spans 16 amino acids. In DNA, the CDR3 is TGTGCCAGCAGCCCACTTTCAGGGTTTGTGGCCAACGTCCTGACTTTC. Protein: CASSPLSGFVANVLTF.

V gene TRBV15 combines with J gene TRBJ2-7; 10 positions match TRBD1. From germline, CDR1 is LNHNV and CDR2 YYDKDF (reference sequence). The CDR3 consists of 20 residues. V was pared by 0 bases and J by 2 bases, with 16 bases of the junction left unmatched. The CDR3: CATSREVRIRTGGSAYEQYF. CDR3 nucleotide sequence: TGTGCCACCAGCAGAGAAGTCCGGATCCGGACAGGGGGGTCCGCCTACGAGCAGTACTTC.

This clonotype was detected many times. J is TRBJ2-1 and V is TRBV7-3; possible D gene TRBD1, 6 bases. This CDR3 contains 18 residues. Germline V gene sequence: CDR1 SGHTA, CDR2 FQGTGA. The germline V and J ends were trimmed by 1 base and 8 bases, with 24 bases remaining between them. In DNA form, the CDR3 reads TGTGCCAGCAGCTTAAAGGGAGTAGGGGGAATGGGACAATATGAGCAGTTCTTC. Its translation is CASSLKGVGGMGQYEQFF.

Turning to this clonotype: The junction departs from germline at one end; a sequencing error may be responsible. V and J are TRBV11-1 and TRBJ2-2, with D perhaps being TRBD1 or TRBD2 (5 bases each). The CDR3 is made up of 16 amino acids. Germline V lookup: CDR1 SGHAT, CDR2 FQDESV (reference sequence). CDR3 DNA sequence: TGTGCCAGCCGCTTCGGTCGGGGCCCTAGCACCGGGGAGCTGTTTTTT. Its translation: CASRFGRGPSTGELFF.

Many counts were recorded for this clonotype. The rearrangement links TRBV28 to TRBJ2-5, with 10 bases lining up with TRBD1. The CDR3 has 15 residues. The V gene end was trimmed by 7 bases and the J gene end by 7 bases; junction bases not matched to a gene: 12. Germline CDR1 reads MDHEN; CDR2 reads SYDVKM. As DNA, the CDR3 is TGTGCCAGCACCTTACCGACAGGGGGCGCGGGGACCCAGTACTTC. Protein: CASTLPTGGAGTQYF.

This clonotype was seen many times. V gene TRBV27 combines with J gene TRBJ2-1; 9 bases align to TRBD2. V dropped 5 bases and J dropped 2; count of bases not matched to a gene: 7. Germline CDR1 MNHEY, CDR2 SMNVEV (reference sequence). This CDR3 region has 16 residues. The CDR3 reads CASSPMTSGTYNEQFF. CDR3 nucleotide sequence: TGTGCCAGCAGTCCCATGACTAGCGGCACCTACAATGAGCAGTTCTTC.

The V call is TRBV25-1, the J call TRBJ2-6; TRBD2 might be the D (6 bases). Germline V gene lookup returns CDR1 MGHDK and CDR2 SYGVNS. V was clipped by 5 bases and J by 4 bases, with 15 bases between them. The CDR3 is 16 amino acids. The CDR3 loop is CASSPPRGYGANVLTF. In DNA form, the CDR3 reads TGTGCCAGCAGTCCCCCTCGGGGGTACGGGGCCAACGTCCTGACTTTC. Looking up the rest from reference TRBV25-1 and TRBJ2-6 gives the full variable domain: EADIYQTPRYLVIGTGKKITLECSQTMGHDKMYWYQQDPGMELHLIHYSYGVNSTEKGDLSSESTVSRIRTEHFPLTLESARPSHTSQYLCASSPPRGYGANVLTFGAGSRLTVL.

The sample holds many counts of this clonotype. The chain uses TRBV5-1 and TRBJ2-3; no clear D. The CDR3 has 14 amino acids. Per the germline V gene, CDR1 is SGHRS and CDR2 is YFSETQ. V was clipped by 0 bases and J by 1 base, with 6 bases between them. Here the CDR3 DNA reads TGCGCCAGCAGCTTGGCTATGGGCACAGATACGCAGTATTTT. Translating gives CASSLAMGTDTQYF. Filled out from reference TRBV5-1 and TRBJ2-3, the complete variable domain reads KAGVTQTPRYLIKTRGQQVTLSCSPISGHRSVSWYQQTPGQGLQFLFEYFSETQRNKGNFPGRFSGRQFSNSRSEMNVSTLELGDSALYLCASSLAMGTDTQYFGPGTRLTVL.

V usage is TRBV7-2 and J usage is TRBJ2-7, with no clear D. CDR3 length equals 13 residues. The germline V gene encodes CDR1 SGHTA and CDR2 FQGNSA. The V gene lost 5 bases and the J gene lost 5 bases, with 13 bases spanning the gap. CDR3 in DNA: TGTGCCAGCAGCCCGTTCCTCCTAGACGAGCAGTACTTC. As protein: CASSPFLLDEQYF. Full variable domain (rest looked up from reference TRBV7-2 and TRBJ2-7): GAGVSQSPSNKVTEKGKDVELRCDPISGHTALYWYRQSLGQGLEFLIYFQGNSAPDKSGLPSDRFSAERTGGSVSTLTIQRTQQEDSAVYLCASSPFLLDEQYFGPGTRLTVT.

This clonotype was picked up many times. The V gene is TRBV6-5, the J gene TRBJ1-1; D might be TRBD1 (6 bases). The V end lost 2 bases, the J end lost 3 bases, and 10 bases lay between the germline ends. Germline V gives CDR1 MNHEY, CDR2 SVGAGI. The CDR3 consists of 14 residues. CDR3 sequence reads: CASSYAGVYTEAFF. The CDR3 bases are TGTGCCAGCAGTTACGCAGGGGTGTACACTGAAGCTTTCTTT.

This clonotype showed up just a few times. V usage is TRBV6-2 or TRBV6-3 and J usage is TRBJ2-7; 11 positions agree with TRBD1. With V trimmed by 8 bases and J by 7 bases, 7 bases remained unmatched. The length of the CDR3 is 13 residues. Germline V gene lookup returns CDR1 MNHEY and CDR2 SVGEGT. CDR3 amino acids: CASLGQGAREQYF. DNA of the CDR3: TGTGCCAGCCTCGGACAGGGGGCGCGGGAGCAGTACTTC.

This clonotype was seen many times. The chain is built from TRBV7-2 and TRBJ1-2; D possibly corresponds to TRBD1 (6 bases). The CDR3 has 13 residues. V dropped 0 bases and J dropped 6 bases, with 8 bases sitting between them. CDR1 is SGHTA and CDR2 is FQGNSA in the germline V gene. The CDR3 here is CASSLAGGDGYTF. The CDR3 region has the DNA TGTGCCAGCAGCTTAGCAGGGGGTGATGGCTACACCTTC.